This T cell receptor beta chain was retrieved from a study of T cells in Graves' hyperthyroidism and ophthalmopathy. This clonotype came up a few times. What it recognizes is unknown. TCR beta CDR3 regions were amplified from RNA transcripts. The HTBI primer set drove a first-round RT-PCR of the TCR CDR3. One entry per CDR3 protein, called by TCRdb with MiXCR from the multiplex PCR reads. The table records approximately 490,000 distinct CDR3 sequences, roughly 22% of them present only once. Findings and caveats of the study: A model of 13 V-J features distinguished ophthalmopathy from stable hyperthyroidism.

J was trimmed by 6 bases and V by 8 bases; bases with no gene match: 3. The CDR3 spans 12 residues. Germline V gene sequence: CDR1 MNHEY, CDR2 SVGEGT. Patients showing uncontrolled infection, other autoimmune disease, pregnancy or lactation were ineligible. The sample comprised blood. The chain links TRBV6-2 or TRBV6-3 to TRBJ1-5, with TRBD1 matching over 8 bases. This TCR was sampled from an older woman with Graves' ophthalmopathy. In DNA, the CDR3 is TGTGCCAGCTCCCAGGGGGCTCAGCCCCAGCATTTT. It translates to CASSQGAQPQHF.